A single sample gave rise to the 14 T cell receptor beta chains below, sequenced in a study of cytomegalovirus exposure and HLA in healthy donors. Use of 60 Vbeta and 13 Jbeta primers characterized the PCR. TCRdb's table, derived via immunoSEQ multiplex PCR, lists solely in-frame clones and lacks some. The table records approximately 180,000 clones, roughly 84% of them present only once. Sequencing input: PBMCs. Receptor source: a girl less than two years old in good health and CMV-seronegative.

This chain uses TRBV7-2 with TRBJ1-1, with no clear D. The ends were cut back, 9 bases at V and 1 base at J, with 9 bases in the middle. Germline lookup yields CDR1 SGHTA and CDR2 FQGNSA. The CDR3 is 12 amino acids. The CDR3, as DNA: TGTGCCAGTTCTCGGGGGAACACTGAAGCTTTCTTT. It translates to CASSRGNTEAFF.

The chain uses TRBV5-1 and TRBJ2-1; no clear D gene. V lost 4 bases to trimming and J lost 1 base, with 6 bases between them. Germline CDR1 reads SGHRS; CDR2 reads YFSETQ. The CDR3 has 13 residues. Here the CDR3 DNA reads TGCGCCAGCAGCCTGACATCCTACAATGAGCAGTTCTTC. It is translated as CASSLTSYNEQFF.

The rearrangement uses TRBV15 and TRBJ1-5; the D is unclear. In germline, CDR1 is LNHNV, CDR2 YYDKDF (reference sequence). V was cut by 3 bases and J by 2 bases, with 5 bases left in between. The CDR3 extends over 13 amino acids. The CDR3 here is CATSSAGNQPQHF. The CDR3 region has the DNA TGTGCCACCAGCAGCGCGGGCAATCAGCCCCAGCATTTT. The variable domain in full, with the rest retrieved from reference TRBV15 and TRBJ1-5, is DAMVIQNPRYQVTQFGKPVTLSCSQTLNHNVMYWYQQKSSQAPKLLFHYYDKDFNNEADTPDNFQSRRPNTSFCFLDIRSPGLGDTAMYLCATSSAGNQPQHFGDGTRLSIL.

The gene calls are TRBV10-3 and TRBJ2-7; D is possibly TRBD1 (6 bases). Trimming stripped 6 bases from V and 5 bases from J, with 17 bases between. Germline CDR1 reads ENHRY; CDR2 reads SYGVKD. The CDR3 sequence is 14 residues long. For the CDR3, the DNA is TGTGCCATCAGCCCCCCGACAGGTCCGGACGAGCAGTACTTC. Amino acid sequence: CAISPPTGPDEQYF.

The gene calls are TRBV19 and TRBJ1-3; D is ambiguous. Germline-derived CDR1 and CDR2 are LNHDA and SQIVND (reference sequence). Trimming removed 7 bases at V and 4 bases at J, with 8 bases between. The CDR3 loop spans 12 amino acids. CDR3 sequence reads: CASNHAGNTIYF. DNA for the CDR3: TGTGCCAGTAATCACGCGGGAAACACCATATATTTT.

J is TRBJ2-1 and V is TRBV4-1; weak D call: TRBD1 (5 bases). The CDR3 loop spans 17 amino acids. Deletions cut 1 base from V and 5 bases from J, with 18 bases between. The V gene's germline CDR1 is MGHRA and CDR2 YSYEKL. This CDR3 is CASSQVIQAVLHNEQFF. The CDR3 DNA reads TGCGCCAGCAGCCAAGTTATACAGGCCGTTCTACACAATGAGCAGTTCTTC.

The rearrangement links TRBV7-2 to TRBJ2-2; TRBD1 is a possible D gene (6 bases). The CDR3 is 15 residues long. Trimming left V 4 bases short and J 7 bases short, with 16 bases between. CDR1 is SGHTA, CDR2 FQGNSA, per germline. The CDR3 reads CASSSRTVPGGELFF. The DNA of the CDR3 is TGTGCCAGCAGCTCGAGGACAGTTCCGGGCGGGGAGCTGTTTTTT. Full variable domain (missing parts from reference TRBV7-2 and TRBJ2-2): GAGVSQSPSNKVTEKGKDVELRCDPISGHTALYWYRQSLGQGLEFLIYFQGNSAPDKSGLPSDRFSAERTGGSVSTLTIQRTQQEDSAVYLCASSSRTVPGGELFFGEGSRLTVL.

The V gene is TRBV6-6, the J gene TRBJ1-5; TRBD1 is a possible D gene (5 bases). Trimming shortened V by 3 bases and J by 6 bases, and 15 bases separated the two germline ends. Germline loops: CDR1 MNHNY, CDR2 SVGAGI (reference sequence). CDR3 length equals 15 residues. The CDR3 nucleotides are TGTGCCAGCAGTTATTGGGGCAGAAAGGTTCAGCCCCAGCATTTT. It specifies CASSYWGRKVQPQHF.

The chain recombines TRBV4-1 with TRBJ2-2, with 15 nucleotides matching TRBD2. CDR1 and CDR2 (germline): MGHRA, YSYEKL. J was trimmed by 7 bases and V by 1 base; bases with no gene match: 7. CDR3 length: 18 residues. The CDR3 DNA sequence: TGCGCCAGCAGCCAAGCGGCGGGACTAGCGGGAGGTGTCGGGGAGCTGTTTTTT. Translated: CASSQAAGLAGGVGELFF.

The chain couples TRBV5-1 to TRBJ2-3; 7 nucleotides line up with TRBD2. This CDR3 has 15 residues. In germline, CDR1 is SGHRS, CDR2 YFSETQ. V trimming: 4 bases; J trimming: 2 bases; junction bases outside the gene matches: 7. The CDR3 protein is CASSPSTSSTDTQYF. In DNA form, the CDR3 reads TGCGCCAGCAGCCCTTCGACTAGCTCCACAGATACGCAGTATTTT.

The V gene is TRBV27, the J gene TRBJ2-7, with 10 bases fitting TRBD2. Per germline, CDR1 MNHEY and CDR2 SMNVEV (reference sequence). There are 18 residues in the CDR3. With V trimmed by 5 bases and J by 3 bases, 16 bases remained unmatched. CDR3 protein: CASSHSWRTSGESYEQYF. DNA of the CDR3: TGTGCCAGCAGTCATAGTTGGCGGACTAGCGGTGAAAGCTACGAGCAGTACTTC.

CDR3 DNA: TGTGCCAGCAGCCCCAAGTCCGGGACAGGGCGTACAGATACGCAGTATTTT. Amino acids: CASSPKSGTGRTDTQYF. This chain links TRBV4-2 with TRBJ2-3; 9 nucleotides align to TRBD1. The length of the CDR3 is 17 residues. J lost 3 bases, V lost 4 bases, and 11 bases had no gene match. CDR1 and CDR2 from the germline V gene are LGHNA and YNFKEQ.

The V and J genes are TRBV5-1 and TRBJ2-3; D unclear. V lost 4 bases, J lost 1 base, and 10 bases lay in between. The V gene's germline CDR1 is SGHRS and CDR2 YFSETQ. The CDR3 has 14 residues. The CDR3 nucleotides are TGCGCCAGCAGCCCTTTTCTAGGCACAGATACGCAGTATTTT. Translation: CASSPFLGTDTQYF.

This chain links TRBV27 with TRBJ2-5, with a weak D call TRBD1 (6 bases). The J call may be wrong; the DNA end is better matched by TRBJ2-7. Germline V gives CDR1 MNHEY, CDR2 SMNVEV (reference sequence). CDR3 length equals 15 residues. The CDR3 spells CASKKGGTGSYEQYF. The CDR3, as DNA: TGTGCCAGCAAAAAAGGGGGAACAGGGAGTTACGAGCAGTACTTC.